One and the same sample provided the 12 T cell receptor beta chains below, sequenced in a study of neurological immune-mediated disorders (dated by TCRdb to about 2019). The library was produced with 5' RACE. TCRdb shows the sequencer as Illumina HiSeq 2500. TCRdb redid the processing of the public reads, applying fastp at Q25 and MiXCR, and retained in-frame beta chains. CDR3 protein duplicates are merged, each entry listing the most common genes and DNA. The sample includes some 48,000 distinct CDR3 sequences, with 20% to 25% observed a single time. Of the sample, about 4.7% falls within the top ten clones. The label giving this sample's time point can be read as: technical triplicate 3. Input material: PBMCs. All receptors derive from a man aged 60 to 75 with HTLV-1-associated myelopathy (HAM/TSP).

The rearrangement joins TRBV20-1 to TRBJ2-1; 7 bases are a match to TRBD2. Trimming took 0 bases from V and 3 from J; bases not matched to a gene: 8. The V gene's germline CDR1 is DFQATT and CDR2 SNEGSKA (reference sequence). This CDR3 has 16 amino acids. The CDR3 sequence: CSARDQLAAIYNEQFF. The CDR3 DNA sequence: TGCAGTGCTAGAGATCAGCTAGCGGCAATCTACAATGAGCAGTTCTTC.

This clonotype was observed at least ten times. The chain recombines TRBV6-6 with TRBJ1-5; D unresolved. V lost 2 bases, J lost 0 bases, and 14 bases lay in between. CDR1 is MNHNY, CDR2 SVGAGI, per germline (reference sequence). The CDR3 totals 17 residues. The CDR3 coding sequence is TGTGCCAGCAGTTACGATCCCCAGAATAATAGCAATCAGCCCCAGCATTTT. Translating gives CASSYDPQNNSNQPQHF.

This clonotype has a handful of counts. CDR3 DNA: TGTGCCAGCAGCTTAGGAGGGAACACCGGGGAGCTGTTTTTT. Its translation is CASSLGGNTGELFF. The chain is built from TRBV11-3 and TRBJ2-2, with D unresolved. CDR3 length: 14 residues. Germline loops: CDR1 SGHNT, CDR2 YENEEA. V lost 1 base, J lost 1 base, and 4 bases lay in between.

This clonotype has ten or more counts. V gene TRBV5-1 combines with J gene TRBJ2-1; the D call may be TRBD1 or TRBD2 (6 bases each). The CDR3 runs to 15 residues. V shed 7 bases and J shed 9 bases, with 23 bases lying between them. Germline V gene sequence: CDR1 SGHRS, CDR2 YFSETQ. The chain's CDR3 is CASGPLEGGRSEQFF. The CDR3 DNA follows: TGCGCCAGCGGACCCCTGGAAGGGGGGCGAAGTGAGCAGTTCTTC.

This clonotype has ten or more counts. J is TRBJ2-5 and V is TRBV20-1, with TRBD2 as a possible D gene (5 bases). Deletions cut 2 bases from V and 2 bases from J, with 12 bases between. Germline V gene sequence: CDR1 DFQATT, CDR2 SNEGSKA (reference sequence). The CDR3 spans 14 residues. Here the CDR3 reads CSARRAATQETQYF. For the CDR3, the DNA is TGCAGTGCTAGAAGAGCGGCCACTCAAGAGACCCAGTACTTC.

V is TRBV5-4 and J is TRBJ1-4; TRBD1 matches 7 bases. V shed 4 bases, J shed 0 bases, and the junction held 3 bases outside the gene matches. The CDR3 consists of 15 residues. Per germline, CDR1 SGHNT and CDR2 YYREEE (reference sequence). The CDR3, as DNA: TGTGCCAGCAGCCAAACAGGGGCAACTAATGAAAAACTGTTTTTT. Its translation: CASSQTGATNEKLFF. The whole variable domain, filled in from reference TRBV5-4 and TRBJ1-4, reads ETGVTQSPTHLIKTRGQQVTLRCSSQSGHNTVSWYQQALGQGPQFIFQYYREEENGRGNFPPRFSGLQFPNYSSELNVNALELDDSALYLCASSQTGATNEKLFFGSGTQLSVL.

The V and J genes are TRBV20-1 and TRBJ1-1, with D possibly matching TRBD1 (5 bases). Trimming left V 3 bases short and J 7 bases short, with 9 bases between. CDR1 is DFQATT, CDR2 SNEGSKA, per germline (reference sequence). The CDR3 contains 11 residues. CDR3 DNA: TGCAGTGCTAGTCGGGGGTTTGAAGCTTTCTTT. It encodes CSASRGFEAFF.

The chain is built from TRBV5-6 and TRBJ2-3, with D perhaps matching TRBD1 (5 bases). Germline CDR1 and CDR2: SGHDT and YYEEEE. The CDR3 spans 14 residues. V was pared by 0 bases and J by 4 bases, with 9 bases between. CDR3: CASSLGVGADTQYF. The CDR3 nucleotides read TGTGCCAGCAGCTTGGGAGTAGGGGCAGATACGCAGTATTTT.

This clonotype was detected many times. The J gene is TRBJ2-4, the V gene TRBV27; 12 bases map to TRBD1. V lost 6 bases, J lost 4 bases, and 13 bases stayed unmatched. Germline V gene data show CDR1 as MNHEY and CDR2 as SMNVEV (reference sequence). The length of the CDR3 is 18 residues. CDR3 sequence (DNA): TGTGCCAGCAGACCGGTCGCGGGACAGGGGGCGGGAAAAAACATTCAGTACTTC. Its protein product is CASRPVAGQGAGKNIQYF.

The V gene is TRBV4-2, the J gene TRBJ2-7; 12 bases are shared with TRBD1. The V segment lost 4 bases and the J segment 2 bases; nucleotides outside the gene matches: 3. There are 15 residues in the CDR3. Germline V CDR1 and CDR2: LGHNA, YNFKEQ. This chain's CDR3 is CASSRDRGLAYEQYF. CDR3 nucleotides: TGTGCCAGCAGCCGGGACAGGGGGCTGGCCTACGAGCAGTACTTC.

This clonotype was counted ten times or more. For the CDR3, the DNA is TGCAGTGCTAACCGACAGGGCAATTACAATGAGCAGTTCTTC. Translated: CSANRQGNYNEQFF. This chain links TRBV20-1 with TRBJ2-1; 7 bases line up with TRBD1. From germline, CDR1 is DFQATT and CDR2 SNEGSKA (reference sequence). J was trimmed by 4 bases and V by 4 bases; bases with no gene match: 7. This CDR3 is 14 amino acids long.

The V and J genes are TRBV7-8 and TRBJ2-5, with 14 bases identical to TRBD2. The germline V gene has CDR1 SGHVS and CDR2 FQNEAQ. This CDR3 spans 16 amino acids. V lost 1 base to trimming and J lost 2 bases; unmatched junction nucleotides: 0. The CDR3 reads CASSLGLAGGQETQYF. The CDR3, as DNA: TGTGCCAGCAGCTTAGGACTAGCGGGAGGGCAAGAGACCCAGTACTTC.